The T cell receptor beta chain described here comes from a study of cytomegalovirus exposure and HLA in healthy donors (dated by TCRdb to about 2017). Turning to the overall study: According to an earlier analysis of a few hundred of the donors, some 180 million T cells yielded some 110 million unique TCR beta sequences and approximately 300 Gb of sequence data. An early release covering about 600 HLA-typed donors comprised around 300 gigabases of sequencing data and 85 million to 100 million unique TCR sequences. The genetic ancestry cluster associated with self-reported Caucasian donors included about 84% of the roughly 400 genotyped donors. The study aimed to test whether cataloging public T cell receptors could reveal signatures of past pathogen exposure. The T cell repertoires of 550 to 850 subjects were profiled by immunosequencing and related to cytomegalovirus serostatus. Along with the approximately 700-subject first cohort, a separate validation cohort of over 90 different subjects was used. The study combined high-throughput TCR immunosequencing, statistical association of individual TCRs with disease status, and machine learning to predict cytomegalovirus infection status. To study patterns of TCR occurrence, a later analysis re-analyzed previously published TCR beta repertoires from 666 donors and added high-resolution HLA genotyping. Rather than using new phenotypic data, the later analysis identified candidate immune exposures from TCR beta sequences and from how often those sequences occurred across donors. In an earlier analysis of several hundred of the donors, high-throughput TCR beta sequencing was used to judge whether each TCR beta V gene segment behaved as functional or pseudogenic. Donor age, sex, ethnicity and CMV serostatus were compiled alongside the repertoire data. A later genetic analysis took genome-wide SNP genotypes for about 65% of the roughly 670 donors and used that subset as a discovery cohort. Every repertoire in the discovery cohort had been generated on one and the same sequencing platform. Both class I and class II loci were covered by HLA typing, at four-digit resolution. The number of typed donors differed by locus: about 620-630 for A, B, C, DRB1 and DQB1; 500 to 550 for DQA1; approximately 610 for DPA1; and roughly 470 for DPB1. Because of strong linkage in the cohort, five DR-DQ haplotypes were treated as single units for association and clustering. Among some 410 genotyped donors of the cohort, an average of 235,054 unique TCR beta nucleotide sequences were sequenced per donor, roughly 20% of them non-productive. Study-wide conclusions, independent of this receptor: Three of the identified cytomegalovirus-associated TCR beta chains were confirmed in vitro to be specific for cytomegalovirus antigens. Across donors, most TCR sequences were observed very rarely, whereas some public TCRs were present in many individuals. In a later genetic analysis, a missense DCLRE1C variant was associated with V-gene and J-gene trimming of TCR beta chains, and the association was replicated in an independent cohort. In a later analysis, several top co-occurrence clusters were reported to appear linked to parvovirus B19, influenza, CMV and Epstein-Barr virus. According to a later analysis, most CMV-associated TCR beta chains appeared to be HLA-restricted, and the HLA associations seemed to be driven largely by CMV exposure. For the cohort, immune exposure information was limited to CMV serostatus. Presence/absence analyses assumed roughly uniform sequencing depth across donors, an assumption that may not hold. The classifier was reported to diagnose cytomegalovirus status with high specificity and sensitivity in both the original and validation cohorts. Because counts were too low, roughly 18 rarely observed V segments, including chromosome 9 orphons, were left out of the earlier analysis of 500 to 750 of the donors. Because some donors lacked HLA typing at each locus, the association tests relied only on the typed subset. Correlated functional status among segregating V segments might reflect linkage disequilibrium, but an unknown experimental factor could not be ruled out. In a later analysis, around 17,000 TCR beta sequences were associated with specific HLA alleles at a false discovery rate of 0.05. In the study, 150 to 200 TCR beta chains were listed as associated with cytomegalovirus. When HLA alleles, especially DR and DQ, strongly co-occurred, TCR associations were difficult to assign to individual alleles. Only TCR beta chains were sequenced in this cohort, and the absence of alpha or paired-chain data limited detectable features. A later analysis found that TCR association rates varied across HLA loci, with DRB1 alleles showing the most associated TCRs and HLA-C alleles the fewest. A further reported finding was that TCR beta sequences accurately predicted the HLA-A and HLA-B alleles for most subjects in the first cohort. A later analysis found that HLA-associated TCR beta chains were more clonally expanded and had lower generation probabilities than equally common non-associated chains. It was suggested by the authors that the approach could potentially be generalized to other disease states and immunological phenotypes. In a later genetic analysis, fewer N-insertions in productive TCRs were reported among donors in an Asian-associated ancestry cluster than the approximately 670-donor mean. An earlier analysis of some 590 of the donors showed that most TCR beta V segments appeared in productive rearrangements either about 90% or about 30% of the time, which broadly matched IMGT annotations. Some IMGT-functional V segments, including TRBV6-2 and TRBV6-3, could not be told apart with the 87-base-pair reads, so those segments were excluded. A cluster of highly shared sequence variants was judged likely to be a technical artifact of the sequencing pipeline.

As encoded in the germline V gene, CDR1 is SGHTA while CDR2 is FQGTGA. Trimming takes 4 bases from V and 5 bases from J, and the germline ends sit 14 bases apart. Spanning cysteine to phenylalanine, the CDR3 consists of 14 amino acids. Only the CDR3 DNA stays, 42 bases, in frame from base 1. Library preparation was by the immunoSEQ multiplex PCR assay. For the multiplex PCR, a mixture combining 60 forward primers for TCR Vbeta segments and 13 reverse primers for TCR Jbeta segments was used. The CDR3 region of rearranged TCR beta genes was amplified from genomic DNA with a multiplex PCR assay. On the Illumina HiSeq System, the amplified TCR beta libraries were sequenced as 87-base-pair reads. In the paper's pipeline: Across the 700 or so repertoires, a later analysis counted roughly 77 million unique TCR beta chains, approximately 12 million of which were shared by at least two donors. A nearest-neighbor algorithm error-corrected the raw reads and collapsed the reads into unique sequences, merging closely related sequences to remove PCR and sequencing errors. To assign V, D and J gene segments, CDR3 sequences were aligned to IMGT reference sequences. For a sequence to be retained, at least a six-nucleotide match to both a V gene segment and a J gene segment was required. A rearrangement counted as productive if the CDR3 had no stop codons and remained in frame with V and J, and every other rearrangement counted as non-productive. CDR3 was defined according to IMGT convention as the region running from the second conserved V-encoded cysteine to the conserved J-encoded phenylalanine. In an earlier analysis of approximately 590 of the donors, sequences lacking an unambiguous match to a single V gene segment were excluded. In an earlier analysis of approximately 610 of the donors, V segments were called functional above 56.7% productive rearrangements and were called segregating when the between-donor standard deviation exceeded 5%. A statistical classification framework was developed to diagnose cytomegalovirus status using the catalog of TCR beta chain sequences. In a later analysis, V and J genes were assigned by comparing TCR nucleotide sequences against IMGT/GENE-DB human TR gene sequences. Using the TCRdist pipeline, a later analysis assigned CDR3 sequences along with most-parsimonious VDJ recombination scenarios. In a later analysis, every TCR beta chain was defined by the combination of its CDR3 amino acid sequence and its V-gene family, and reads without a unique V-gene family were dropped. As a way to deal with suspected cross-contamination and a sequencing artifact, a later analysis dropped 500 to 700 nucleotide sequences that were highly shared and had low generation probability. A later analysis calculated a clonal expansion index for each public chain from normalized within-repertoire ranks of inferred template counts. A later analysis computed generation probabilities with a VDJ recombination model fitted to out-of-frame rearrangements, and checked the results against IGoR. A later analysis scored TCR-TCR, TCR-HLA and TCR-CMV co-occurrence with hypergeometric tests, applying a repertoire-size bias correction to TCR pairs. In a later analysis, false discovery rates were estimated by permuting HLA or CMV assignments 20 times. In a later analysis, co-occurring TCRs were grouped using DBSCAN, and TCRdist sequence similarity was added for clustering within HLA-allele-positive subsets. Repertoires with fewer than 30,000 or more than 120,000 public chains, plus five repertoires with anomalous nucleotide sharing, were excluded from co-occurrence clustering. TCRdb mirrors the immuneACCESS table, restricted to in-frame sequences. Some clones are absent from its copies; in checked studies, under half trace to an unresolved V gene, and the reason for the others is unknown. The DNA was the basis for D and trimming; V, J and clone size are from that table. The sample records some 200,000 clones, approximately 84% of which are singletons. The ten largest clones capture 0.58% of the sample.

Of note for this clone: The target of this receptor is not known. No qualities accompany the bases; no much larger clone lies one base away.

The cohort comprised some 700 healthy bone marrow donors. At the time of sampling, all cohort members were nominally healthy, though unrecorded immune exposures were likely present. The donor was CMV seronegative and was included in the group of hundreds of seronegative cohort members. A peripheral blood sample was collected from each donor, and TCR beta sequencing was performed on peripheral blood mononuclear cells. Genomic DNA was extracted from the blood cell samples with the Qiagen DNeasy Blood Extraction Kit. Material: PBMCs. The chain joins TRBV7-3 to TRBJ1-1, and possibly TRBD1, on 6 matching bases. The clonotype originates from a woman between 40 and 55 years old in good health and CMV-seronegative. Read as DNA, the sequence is TGTGCCAGCAGCTCCAACAGGGAGAGTACTGAAGCTTTCTTT. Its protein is CASSSNRESTEAFF.